This note documents a single T cell receptor (beta chain) sequence. Its cognate antigen is unknown. This sample is drawn from a study of graft-versus-host responses after intestinal transplantation. Overall study context: Isolated intestinal, liver-intestinal, or multivisceral transplants had been given to the recipients.

Germline-derived CDR1 and CDR2 are SGHDT and YYEEEE. CDR3 length: 15 amino acids. V lost 0 bases and J 2 bases, leaving 9 bases between the germline ends. Repertoires were generated with immunoSEQ multiplex PCR, while TCRdb's copy carries only in-frame clones and drops some. The sample has about 88,000 clones, about 94% seen once. Study-wide results and caveats: Detected in recipient marrow were GvH clones, some of which were first observed in ileum or blood. Peak circulating GvH clone levels were associated with early post-transplant HvG declines.

Material: unstimulated CD4+ T cells sorted from spleen or lymph node cells, obtained before transplant. This receptor was taken from a human donor who was the organ donor for an intestinal transplant. The genes are TRBV5-6 and TRBJ2-1; D may be TRBD2 (5 bases). This CDR3 reads CASSLAWGAYNEQFF. In DNA, the CDR3 is TGTGCCAGCAGCTTGGCTTGGGGAGCCTACAATGAGCAGTTCTTC.